The clone carrying this T cell receptor (beta chain) was seen more than once but under ten times. The germline V gene encodes CDR1 GTSNPN and CDR2 SVGIG (reference sequence). V was pared by 7 bases and J by 1 base, with 13 bases between. CDR3 size: 13 residues. The sample belongs to a study of T-cell memory formation after mild COVID-19. TCRdb re-analysed the 5' RACE reads in MiXCR, keeping a single row per CDR3 protein. The sample yields 300,000 to 350,000 distinct CDR3 sequences, about 13% seen once. The sequenced sample was PBMCs or a T cell subset sorted from them (not recorded which). The clonotype was recovered from a man between 18 and 35 years old who had mild COVID-19 (a few samples of this study predate the infection). Cell type and time point are not known. V usage is TRBV30 and J usage is TRBJ1-1; a weak D match, TRBD1 (5 bases). The CDR3 nucleotides read TGTGCCTCTCCGGGACGAGGGAACACTGAAGCTTTCTTT. Translating gives CASPGRGNTEAFF.